This is a list of T cell receptor beta chains from one sample in a study of blood T cell repertoires in COVID-19. Clones were sequenced by immunoSEQ multiplex PCR, and TCRdb holds only the in-frame ones, with some missing. The data contain 140,000 or so clones, around 90% of them singletons. The specimen was peripheral blood. Every receptor here comes from a man aged 65-85 years with acute or convalescent COVID-19. CDR3s include the opening cysteine and the closing phenylalanine or tryptophan. The D gene is left open where the match is weak. Expanded clones get a size class; other rows say once, few or many, or leave the size out.

size | J | V | length | D | CDR3 | DNA
- | TRBJ1-1 | TRBV7-2 | 15 | - | CASSLALNLNTEAFF | TGTGCCAGCAGCTTAGCTCTAAACCTTAACACTGAAGCTTTCTTT
few | TRBJ1-5 | TRBV28 | 17 | - | CASTHNVWSNINQPQHF | TGTGCCAGCACCCATAACGTTTGGAGTAATATCAATCAGCCCCAGCATTTT
once | TRBJ2-5 | TRBV2 | 13 | TRBD2 | CAKGLAGARTQYF | TGTGCCAAGGGACTAGCGGGAGCCCGGACCCAGTACTTC
few | TRBJ1-2 | TRBV25-1 | 16 | - | CASSEYFGGSTYGYTF | TGTGCCAGCAGTGAATATTTCGGCGGATCCACCTATGGCTACACCTTC
- | TRBJ1-2 | TRBV10-1 | 15 | TRBD1 | CASNEAGQGAFGYTF | TGCGCCAGCAATGAGGCCGGACAGGGGGCGTTTGGCTACACCTTC
- | TRBJ1-5 | TRBV27 | 14 | - | CASSPSTGTQPQHF | TGTGCCAGCAGTCCCTCAACCGGTACTCAGCCCCAGCATTTT
- | TRBJ1-2 | TRBV29-1 | 13 | TRBD1 | CSVYRGALLGYTF | TGCAGCGTTTACAGGGGGGCATTATTAGGCTACACCTTC
- | TRBJ1-4 | TRBV4-1 | 15 | TRBD1 | CASSRAGTGVEKLFF | TGCGCCAGCAGCCGAGCCGGGACAGGGGTGGAAAAACTGTTTTTT
- | TRBJ2-5 | TRBV10-3 | 13 | - | CAISEGGHETQYF | TGTGCCATCAGTGAGGGGGGCCACGAGACCCAGTACTTC
- | TRBJ2-1 | TRBV7-2 | 16 | TRBD2 | CASSFSGVLGGAEQFF | TGTGCCAGCAGCTTTAGCGGGGTGTTAGGCGGAGCCGAGCAGTTCTTC
- | TRBJ2-7 | TRBV28 | 14 | - | CASKNSQPPYEQYF | TGTGCCAGCAAGAACAGCCAACCCCCCTACGAGCAGTACTTC
- | TRBJ2-1 | TRBV7-2 | 16 | TRBD2 | CASSLVSGRVYNEQFF | TGTGCCAGCAGCTTAGTTAGCGGGAGAGTATACAATGAGCAGTTCTTC
- | TRBJ2-1 | TRBV12-5 | 14 | TRBD2 | CASGLGPTSGEQFF | TGTGCTAGTGGTTTGGGCCCCACTAGCGGCGAGCAGTTCTTC
- | TRBJ2-7 | TRBV4-1 | 15 | - | CASSQVPPGVNEQYF | TGCGCCAGCAGCCAAGTTCCTCCCGGGGTAAACGAGCAGTACTTC
- | TRBJ1-2 | TRBV19 | 16 | TRBD1 | CASSMVGQGAGYGYTF | TGTGCCAGTAGTATGGTGGGACAGGGGGCTGGCTATGGCTACACCTTC
- | TRBJ2-1 | TRBV15 | 20 | TRBD2 | CATSRDHDLAGTRSYNEQFF | TGTGCCACCAGCAGAGATCATGATCTAGCGGGAACTCGCTCCTACAATGAGCAGTTCTTC
once | TRBJ1-2 | TRBV27 | 15 | - | CASWTSRAEGYGYTF | TGTGCCAGCTGGACGTCGAGGGCGGAGGGCTATGGCTACACCTTC
- | TRBJ2-2 | TRBV11-2 | 15 | - | CASSLERQTTGELFF | TGTGCCAGCAGCTTAGAACGCCAGACTACCGGGGAGCTGTTTTTT
- | TRBJ1-4 | TRBV2 | 11 | - | CASSTGEKLFF | TGTGCCAGCAGTACGGGGGAAAAACTGTTTTTT
- | TRBJ1-2 | TRBV10-1 | 13 | TRBD1 | CASSKTGNYGYTF | TGCGCCAGCAGTAAGACAGGGAACTATGGCTACACCTTC
- | TRBJ2-1 | TRBV5-6 | 15 | - | CASSLSRSSYNEQFF | TGTGCCAGCAGCTTGTCTAGGAGCTCCTACAATGAGCAGTTCTTC
- | TRBJ1-2 | TRBV4-1 | 16 | - | CASSQGPRRQFYGYTF | TGCGCCAGCAGCCAAGGACCTCGGCGACAGTTCTATGGCTACACCTTC
- | TRBJ1-4 | TRBV19 | 14 | - | CASSIMTANEKLFF | TGTGCCAGTAGTATAATGACAGCGAATGAAAAACTGTTTTTT
few | TRBJ1-5 | TRBV19 | 15 | - | CASSLLEGRNQPQHF | TGTGCCAGTAGTCTCCTCGAGGGTCGCAATCAGCCCCAGCATTTT
- | TRBJ1-1 | TRBV5-1 | 16 | TRBD1 | CASSLGPTGGNTEAFF | TGCGCCAGCAGCCTGGGCCCGACAGGGGGGAACACTGAAGCTTTCTTT
few | TRBJ2-1 | TRBV7-9 | 17 | - | CASSLRPSTSSYNEQFF | TGTGCCAGCAGCTTGAGACCTTCGACTAGTTCCTACAATGAGCAGTTCTTC
once | TRBJ2-4 | TRBV7-9 | 18 | TRBD2 | CASSPGLAGGGTKNIQYF | TGTGCCAGCAGCCCAGGACTAGCGGGAGGGGGGACCAAAAACATTCAGTACTTC
- | TRBJ2-6 | TRBV15 | 16 | - | CATSRETTTGANVLTF | TGTGCCACCAGCAGAGAAACGACAACTGGGGCCAACGTCCTGACTTTC
- | TRBJ2-7 | TRBV12-3/TRBV12-4 | 13 | - | CASSLGQDDEQYF | TGTGCCAGCAGTTTAGGACAGGACGACGAGCAGTACTTC
- | TRBJ2-3 | TRBV29-1 | 13 | - | CSVAELSTDTQYF | TGCAGCGTTGCCGAGCTAAGCACAGATACGCAGTATTTT
- | TRBJ2-7 | TRBV2 | 12 | - | CASKGEYYEQYF | TGTGCCAGCAAGGGGGAATACTACGAGCAGTACTTC
- | TRBJ1-1 | TRBV6-5 | 15 | - | CASSYQQGGGPEAFF | TGTGCCAGCAGTTACCAACAGGGTGGGGGACCTGAAGCTTTCTTT
- | TRBJ1-1 | TRBV10-3 | 15 | TRBD1 | CAIKGDSRMNTEAFF | TGTGCCATCAAAGGGGACAGCCGGATGAACACTGAAGCTTTCTTT
- | TRBJ2-5 | TRBV5-4 | 14 | - | CASSLLGSRETQYF | TGTGCCAGCAGCTTGCTCGGGTCGAGGGAGACCCAGTACTTC
- | TRBJ1-3 | TRBV20-1 | 14 | - | CSASDPSSGNTIYF | TGCAGTGCGAGTGACCCGAGCTCTGGAAACACCATATATTTT
once | TRBJ2-2 | TRBV7-3 | 17 | TRBD2 | CASSWTSGRLGTGELFF | TGTGCCAGCAGCTGGACTAGCGGGAGATTGGGCACCGGGGAGCTGTTTTTT
- | TRBJ1-5 | TRBV27 | 14 | TRBD1 | CASSRQGPNQPQHF | TGTGCCAGCAGCCGACAGGGCCCAAATCAGCCCCAGCATTTT
- | TRBJ2-5 | TRBV5-8 | 15 | - | CASSLEQGFRETQYF | TGTGCCAGCAGCTTGGAGCAGGGGTTCCGTGAGACCCAGTACTTC
- | TRBJ1-5 | TRBV4-1 | 14 | - | CASSPGTLHQPQHF | TGCGCCAGCAGCCCCGGGACACTCCATCAGCCCCAGCATTTT
- | TRBJ2-1 | TRBV24-1 | 16 | TRBD2 | CATSSGRGYSYNEQFF | TGTGCCACCAGTAGCGGGAGGGGTTACTCCTACAATGAGCAGTTCTTC
- | TRBJ1-2 | TRBV9 | 17 | - | CASSVAKDRPTNYGYTF | TGTGCCAGCAGCGTAGCTAAGGACAGACCGACTAACTATGGCTACACCTTC
- | TRBJ1-6 | TRBV18 | 15 | - | CASSPSGSYNSPLHF | TGTGCCAGCTCACCATCCGGGTCATATAATTCACCCCTCCACTTT
- | TRBJ1-2 | TRBV7-8 | 16 | TRBD1 | CASSLGRDRFNYGYTF | TGTGCCAGCAGCTTAGGCCGGGACAGGTTTAACTATGGCTACACCTTC
- | TRBJ1-2 | TRBV6-5 | 14 | - | CASNPGGPGNGYTF | TGTGCCAGCAACCCCGGGGGGCCTGGTAATGGCTACACCTTC
once | TRBJ2-7 | TRBV7-2 | 13 | TRBD1 | CASSPGTGKRQYF | TGTGCCAGCAGCCCCGGGACAGGGAAGAGGCAGTACTTC
- | TRBJ1-5 | TRBV19 | 13 | - | CASSIQANQPQHF | TGTGCCAGTAGTATCCAGGCCAATCAGCCCCAGCATTTT
- | TRBJ1-1 | TRBV5-1 | 16 | TRBD1 | CASSSGTGGVGTEAFF | TGCGCCAGCAGCTCTGGGACAGGGGGCGTGGGTACTGAAGCTTTCTTT
- | TRBJ1-1 | TRBV4-2 | 15 | TRBD1 | CASSRVTGQNTEAFF | TGTGCCAGCAGCCGGGTGACAGGGCAGAACACTGAAGCTTTCTTT
- | TRBJ2-2 | TRBV6-5 | 13 | TRBD1 | CASRRQGAGELFF | TGTGCCAGCAGGCGACAGGGGGCCGGGGAGCTGTTTTTT
few | TRBJ2-7 | TRBV10-2 | 12 | TRBD1 | CASSVTGVEQYF | TGCGCCAGCAGTGTAACAGGGGTCGAGCAGTACTTC
- | TRBJ1-4 | TRBV19 | 14 | TRBD1 | CASSHGTANEKLFF | TGTGCCAGTAGTCACGGGACAGCTAATGAAAAACTGTTTTTT